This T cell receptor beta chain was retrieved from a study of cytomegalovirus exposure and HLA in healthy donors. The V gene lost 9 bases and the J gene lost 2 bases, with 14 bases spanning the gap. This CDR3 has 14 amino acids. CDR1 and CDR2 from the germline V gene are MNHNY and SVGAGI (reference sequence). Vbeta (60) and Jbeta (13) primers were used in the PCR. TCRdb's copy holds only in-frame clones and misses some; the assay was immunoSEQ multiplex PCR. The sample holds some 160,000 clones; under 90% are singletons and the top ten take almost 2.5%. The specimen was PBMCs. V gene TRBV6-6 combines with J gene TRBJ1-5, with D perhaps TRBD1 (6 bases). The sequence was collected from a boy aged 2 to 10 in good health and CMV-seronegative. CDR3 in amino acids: CASSLRGGNQPQHF. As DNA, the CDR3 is TGTGCCAGTAGCCTCAGGGGAGGCAATCAGCCCCAGCATTTT.